This T cell receptor (beta chain) was sequenced during a study of T cell responses to AZD1222 COVID-19 vaccine. Trimming stripped 3 bases from V and 4 bases from J, with 23 bases between. There are 18 residues in the CDR3. In germline, CDR1 is SGHRS, CDR2 YFSETQ. In regard to this clone: Its antigen is not identified.

Data came from immunoSEQ multiplex PCR; TCRdb stores just in-frame clones and leaves some out. The sample has 100,000 or so clones, about 89% seen once. Findings and limits, study-wide: Vaccination with two AZD1222 doses was followed by a rise in Spike-specific TCR breadth and depth. Seropositive at baseline were only a handful of AZD1222 recipients. Donors were mostly white British, more females; clonal diversity possibly underestimated.

J is TRBJ2-1 and V is TRBV5-1; D not resolved. Specimen: peripheral blood, collected on day 0 of AZD1222 vaccination. The TCR sequence derives from an adult in good health. The CDR3 DNA follows: TGCGCCAGCAGCTCACCTACCTCGGTCGGCGAGCGATACAATGAGCAGTTCTTC. This encodes CASSSPTSVGERYNEQFF.